Shown below are 21 T cell receptor beta chains from a single sample sequenced in a study of T-cell memory formation after mild COVID-19. TCRdb called the 5' RACE reads again in MiXCR, with one record for every CDR3 protein. The data show about 180,000 distinct CDR3 sequences, 15% to 20% seen once. The sample consisted of PBMCs or a T cell subset sorted from them (not recorded which). The receptors were gathered from an adult woman who had mild COVID-19 (a few samples of this study predate the infection). Cell type and time point are not known.

The CDR3 is CWGRSPDEQFF. Written as DNA, the CDR3 is TGTTGGGGAAGGTCCCCCGATGAGCAGTTCTTC. The rearrangement links TRBV7-6 to TRBJ2-1; D uncertain. Germline V lookup: CDR1 SGHVS, CDR2 FNYEAQ. The CDR3 length is 11 residues.

The chain employs TRBV3-1 and TRBJ2-3; unclear D gene. The germline gives CDR1 LGHDT, CDR2 YNNKEL (reference sequence). V dropped 4 bases and J dropped 5 bases, with 7 bases sitting between them. The CDR3 contains 12 residues. CDR3: CASSRHGDTQYF. DNA for the CDR3: TGTGCCAGCAGCCGTCACGGAGATACGCAGTATTTT.

The table lists this clonotype with a few counts. This chain joins TRBV20-1 and TRBJ2-5, with 7 bases matching TRBD2. This CDR3 comprises 12 residues. Looked up from germline, CDR1 is DFQATT and CDR2 is SNEGSKA (reference sequence). Trimming took 8 bases from V and 3 from J; bases not matched to a gene: 6. CDR3 coding DNA: TGCAGTCCGAGGGAGGGGAAAGAGACCCAGTACTTC. It is translated as CSPREGKETQYF.

This clonotype appeared a few times. V gene TRBV20-1 combines with J gene TRBJ2-1; 13 bases are a match to TRBD2. Germline V gene sequence: CDR1 DFQATT, CDR2 SNEGSKA (reference sequence). Germline trimming cut 3 bases from V and 7 bases from J; bases unmatched to any gene: 6. This CDR3 has 15 residues. The CDR3 here is CSARGGLAGVNEQFF. The CDR3 bases are TGCAGTGCTAGGGGTGGACTAGCGGGAGTTAATGAGCAGTTCTTC.

This clonotype has more than one count but fewer than ten. This chain links TRBV19 with TRBJ2-1, with 10 nucleotides matching TRBD2. The germline gives CDR1 LNHDA, CDR2 SQIVND (reference sequence). V lost 11 bases and J lost 5; bases outside the gene matches: 9. This CDR3 has 14 amino acids. CDR3 protein: CAGAGGPVDNEQFF. The CDR3 DNA sequence: TGTGCCGGAGCGGGAGGGCCTGTAGACAATGAGCAGTTCTTC.

The chain couples TRBV20-1 to TRBJ2-5; the match to TRBD1 covers 10 bases. Germline CDR1 reads DFQATT; CDR2 reads SNEGSKA (reference sequence). V shed 1 base, J shed 5 bases, and the junction held 4 bases outside the gene matches. CDR3 size: 14 residues. DNA for the CDR3: TGCAGTGCTAGAGGGACAGGGGGAAGCGAGACCCAGTACTTC. Translating gives CSARGTGGSETQYF.

The chain couples TRBV7-3 to TRBJ1-1; 9 bases align to TRBD1. The CDR3 is 14 residues long. Per the germline V gene, CDR1 is SGHTA and CDR2 is FQGTGA. V dropped 6 bases and J dropped 11; count of bases not matched to a gene: 13. CDR3 in DNA: TGTGCCAGCAGTTCCGGGACAGGGAGTAAGGCGGCTTTCTTT. The encoded protein is CASSSGTGSKAAFF.

This chain uses TRBV6-6 with TRBJ2-5; maybe TRBD2 (5 bases). From germline, CDR1 is MNHNY and CDR2 SVGAGI (reference sequence). This CDR3 has 12 amino acids. Trimming took 4 bases from V and 9 from J, leaving 12 bases between them. CDR3 amino acids: CASSSSRGSQYF. The CDR3 DNA reads as TGTGCCAGCAGTTCTAGCCGCGGGTCCCAGTACTTC.

This clonotype was observed a few times. The chain recombines TRBV4-3 with TRBJ2-2, with TRBD2 as a possible D gene (7 bases). CDR3 size: 16 residues. Trimming took off 6 bases at V and 4 bases at J, with 18 bases between the two ends. Germline V CDR1 and CDR2: LGHNA, YSLEER. The CDR3 is CASRMGGGLATGELFF. The CDR3 region has the DNA TGCGCCAGCAGAATGGGGGGGGGCCTGGCCACCGGGGAGCTGTTTTTT.

This clonotype was seen at least ten times. V is TRBV5-1 and J is TRBJ2-7; D unresolved. Germline loops: CDR1 SGHRS, CDR2 YFSETQ. This CDR3 is 14 amino acids long. Trimming removed 0 bases at V and 2 bases at J, with 9 bases between. CDR3 bases: TGCGCCAGCAGCTTGGAGGACCCGACCTACGAGCAGTACTTC. This gives the protein CASSLEDPTYEQYF.

This clonotype was observed many times. The chain recombines TRBV27 with TRBJ2-7, with 7 bases lining up with TRBD2. Trimming cost V 6 bases and J 6 bases; bases outside gene matches: 17. Germline V gives CDR1 MNHEY, CDR2 SMNVEV (reference sequence). This CDR3 is built from 16 residues. DNA for the CDR3: TGTGCCAGCAGCTCCCATGCCAGCGGGAAATCGTCCGAGCAGTACTTC. It is translated as CASSSHASGKSSEQYF.

This clonotype was observed a handful of times. The J gene is TRBJ1-1, the V gene TRBV12-3 or TRBV12-4; D gene ambiguous. Trimming left V 3 bases short and J 1 base short, with 9 bases between. CDR3 length equals 14 residues. Here the CDR3 reads CASSFPLQNTEAFF. Here the CDR3 DNA reads TGTGCCAGCAGTTTCCCCCTCCAGAACACTGAAGCTTTCTTT.

This sequence joins TRBV12-3 or TRBV12-4 and TRBJ1-1; D is perhaps TRBD1 (5 bases). The CDR3 is 17 amino acids. Trimming took off 8 bases at V and 1 base at J, with 23 bases between the two ends. This chain's CDR3 is CASPPDGARLGNTEAFF. In DNA form, the CDR3 reads TGTGCCAGCCCTCCCGATGGGGCACGTCTGGGGAACACTGAAGCTTTCTTT.

This clonotype has more than one count but fewer than ten. The V gene is TRBV27, the J gene TRBJ2-1; D not resolved. The CDR3 is 14 amino acids. The ends were cut back, 5 bases at V and 7 bases at J, with 15 bases in the middle. Germline V gene data show CDR1 as MNHEY and CDR2 as SMNVEV (reference sequence). CDR3 residues: CASSTQSARNEQFF. DNA for the CDR3: TGTGCCAGCAGTACGCAATCGGCCCGTAATGAGCAGTTCTTC.

This clonotype was seen a few times. In DNA, the CDR3 is TGTGCCAGCATCCTCGCCGGGAGCGGGAGTTACGAGCAGTACTTC. Translation gives CASILAGSGSYEQYF. The chain recombines TRBV6-2 or TRBV6-3 with TRBJ2-7; 8 nucleotides align to TRBD2. The CDR3 is 15 amino acids. The germline CDR1 and CDR2 sequences are MNHEY and SVGEGT. With V trimmed by 7 bases and J by 4 bases, 12 bases remained unmatched.

This clonotype was detected a few times. The DNA for the CDR3 is TGTGCCAGCAGCTTAGCCTCTAGCGGGGATACGCAGTATTTT. As protein: CASSLASSGDTQYF. This chain links TRBV7-2 with TRBJ2-3, with 8 bases that match TRBD2. The germline V gene encodes CDR1 SGHTA and CDR2 FQGNSA. The CDR3 is made up of 14 amino acids. With 0 bases clipped from V and 6 bases from J, the junction kept 2 bases outside the gene matches. The complete variable domain, with remaining parts taken from reference TRBV7-2 and TRBJ2-3, reads GAGVSQSPSNKVTEKGKDVELRCDPISGHTALYWYRQSLGQGLEFLIYFQGNSAPDKSGLPSDRFSAERTGGSVSTLTIQRTQQEDSAVYLCASSLASSGDTQYFGPGTRLTVL.

The V gene is TRBV12-3 or TRBV12-4, the J gene TRBJ1-1, with D unresolved. With 2 bases removed from V and 6 bases from J, the gap between germline ends came to 10 bases. This CDR3 is built from 13 residues. CDR3 in DNA: TGTGCCAGCAGTTTACCGGTTGGGTCTGAAGCTTTCTTT. It specifies CASSLPVGSEAFF.

The rearrangement joins TRBV7-2 to TRBJ2-1; D not resolved. The CDR3 runs to 15 residues. Per the germline V gene, CDR1 is SGHTA and CDR2 is FQGNSA. V was trimmed by 1 base and J by 4 bases, leaving 11 bases between them. CDR3 in amino acids: CASSLDRLEYNEQFF. The DNA for the CDR3 is TGTGCCAGCAGCTTAGACAGACTGGAGTACAATGAGCAGTTCTTC.

A few counts support this clonotype. V gene TRBV12-3 or TRBV12-4 combines with J gene TRBJ2-7, with TRBD2 identical over 8 bases. Trimming took 6 bases from V and 4 from J; bases not matched to a gene: 8. The CDR3 runs to 14 residues. The CDR3 is CASRNSGAMYEQYF. The CDR3 DNA sequence: TGTGCCAGCAGAAATAGCGGGGCGATGTACGAGCAGTACTTC.

This clonotype was observed a handful of times. The chain links TRBV12-3 or TRBV12-4 to TRBJ1-2; 8 bases are a match to TRBD1. V trimming: 4 bases; J trimming: 4 bases; junction bases outside the gene matches: 2. The CDR3 sequence is 13 residues long. CDR3 amino acids: CASSSGGGYGYTF. As DNA, the CDR3 is TGTGCCAGCAGTTCAGGGGGCGGCTATGGCTACACCTTC.

The gene calls are TRBV5-1 and TRBJ2-7; no definite D call. CDR3 length: 17 amino acids. Germline assignment: CDR1 SGHRS and CDR2 YFSETQ. V dropped 0 bases and J dropped 6 bases, with 22 bases sitting between them. The CDR3 bases are TGCGCCAGCAGCTTGGCCGCCACCATGGGCCCTATTGGCGAGCAGTACTTC. It codes for CASSLAATMGPIGEQYF.